The entry below describes one T cell receptor (beta chain). Distinct nucleotide sequences in the sample also encode this CDR3. This entry comes from a study of shared clonotypes between healthy human individuals. The genomic DNA of each subset was split evenly across several immunoSEQ plates. Here immunoSEQ multiplex PCR was the method, and the copy in TCRdb shows in-frame clones only, minus some. The sample yields roughly 2.1 million clones, around 93% seen once. CD8 cells classed as naive were CD45RO-negative and positively selected for CCR7, excluding terminally differentiated effector memory CD45RA+ cells. This sequence originates from a man aged 18 to 35 in good health. Some clones in this sample may be carry-over from other donors' samples. Sequenced sample: naive CD8+ T cells from PBMCs.

CDR3 bases: TGTGCCAGCAGCGTAGGGGCTAGCGGGAGTTACGAGCAGTACTTC. Its translation: CASSVGASGSYEQYF. The chain combines TRBV9 with TRBJ2-7; TRBD2 matches 10 bases. The V segment lost 0 bases and the J segment 4 bases; nucleotides outside the gene matches: 4. This CDR3 is built from 15 residues. Germline V gene sequence: CDR1 SGDLS, CDR2 YYNGEE.